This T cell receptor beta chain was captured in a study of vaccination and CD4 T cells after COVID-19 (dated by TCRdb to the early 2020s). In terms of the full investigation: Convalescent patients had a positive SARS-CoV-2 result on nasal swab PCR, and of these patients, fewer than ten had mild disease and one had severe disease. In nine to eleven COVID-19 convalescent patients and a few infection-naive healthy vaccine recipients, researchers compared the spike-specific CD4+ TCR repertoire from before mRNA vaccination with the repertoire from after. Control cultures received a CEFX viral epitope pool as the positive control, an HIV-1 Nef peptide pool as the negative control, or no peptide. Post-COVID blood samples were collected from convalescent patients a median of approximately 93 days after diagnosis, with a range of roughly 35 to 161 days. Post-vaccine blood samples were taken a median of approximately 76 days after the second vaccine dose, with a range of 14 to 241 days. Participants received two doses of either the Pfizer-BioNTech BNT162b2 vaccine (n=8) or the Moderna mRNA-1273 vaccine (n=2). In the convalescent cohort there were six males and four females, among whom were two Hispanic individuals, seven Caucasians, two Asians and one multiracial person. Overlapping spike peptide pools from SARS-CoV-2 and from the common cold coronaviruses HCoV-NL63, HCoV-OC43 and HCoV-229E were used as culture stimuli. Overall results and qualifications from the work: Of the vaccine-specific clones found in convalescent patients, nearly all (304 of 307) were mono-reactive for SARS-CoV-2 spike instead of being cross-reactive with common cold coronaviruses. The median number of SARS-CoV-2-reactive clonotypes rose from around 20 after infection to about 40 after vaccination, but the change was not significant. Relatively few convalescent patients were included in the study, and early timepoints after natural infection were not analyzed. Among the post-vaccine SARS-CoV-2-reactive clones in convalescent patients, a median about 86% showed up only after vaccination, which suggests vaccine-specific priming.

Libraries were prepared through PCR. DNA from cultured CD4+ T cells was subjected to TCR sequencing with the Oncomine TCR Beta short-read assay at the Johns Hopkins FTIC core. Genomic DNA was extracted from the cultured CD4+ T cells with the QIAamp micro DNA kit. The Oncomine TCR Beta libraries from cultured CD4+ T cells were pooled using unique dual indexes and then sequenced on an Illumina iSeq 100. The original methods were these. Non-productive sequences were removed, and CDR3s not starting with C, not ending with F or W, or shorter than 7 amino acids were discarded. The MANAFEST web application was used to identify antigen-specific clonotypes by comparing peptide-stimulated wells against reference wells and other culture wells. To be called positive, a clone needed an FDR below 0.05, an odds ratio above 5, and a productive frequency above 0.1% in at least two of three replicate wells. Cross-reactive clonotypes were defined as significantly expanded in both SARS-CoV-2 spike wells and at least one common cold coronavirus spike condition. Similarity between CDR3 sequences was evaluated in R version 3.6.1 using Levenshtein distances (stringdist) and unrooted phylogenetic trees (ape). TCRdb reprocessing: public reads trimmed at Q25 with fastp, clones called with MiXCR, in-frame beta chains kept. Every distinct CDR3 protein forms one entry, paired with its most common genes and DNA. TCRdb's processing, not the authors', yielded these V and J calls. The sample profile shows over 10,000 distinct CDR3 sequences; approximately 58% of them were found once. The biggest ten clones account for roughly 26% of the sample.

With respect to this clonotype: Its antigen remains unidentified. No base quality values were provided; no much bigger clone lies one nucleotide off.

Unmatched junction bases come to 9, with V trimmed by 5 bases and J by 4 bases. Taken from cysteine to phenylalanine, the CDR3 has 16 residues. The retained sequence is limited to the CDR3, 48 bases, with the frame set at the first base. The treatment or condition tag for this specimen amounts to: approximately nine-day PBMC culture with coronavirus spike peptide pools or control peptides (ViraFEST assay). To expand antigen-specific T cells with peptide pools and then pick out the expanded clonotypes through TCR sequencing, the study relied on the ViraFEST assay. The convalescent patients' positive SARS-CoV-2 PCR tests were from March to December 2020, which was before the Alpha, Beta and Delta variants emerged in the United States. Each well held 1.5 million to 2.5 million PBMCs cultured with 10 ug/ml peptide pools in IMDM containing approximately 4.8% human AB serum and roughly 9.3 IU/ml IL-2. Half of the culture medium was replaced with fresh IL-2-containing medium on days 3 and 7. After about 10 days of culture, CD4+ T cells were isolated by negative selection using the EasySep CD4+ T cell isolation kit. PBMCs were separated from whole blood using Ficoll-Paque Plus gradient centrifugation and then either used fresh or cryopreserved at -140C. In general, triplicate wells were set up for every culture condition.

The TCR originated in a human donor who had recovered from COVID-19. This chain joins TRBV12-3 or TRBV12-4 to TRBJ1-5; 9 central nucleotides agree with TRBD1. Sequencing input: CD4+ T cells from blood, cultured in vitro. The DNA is TGTGCCAGCAGTCCCTCGACAGGGGGGACGAATCAGCCCCAGCATTTT. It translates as CASSPSTGGTNQPQHF.